This T cell receptor beta chain emerged from a study of cytomegalovirus exposure and HLA in healthy donors. Study-wide results and caveats: Associated with cytomegalovirus, according to the listing, were fewer than 200 TCR beta chains. Rare TCR sequences predominated, though certain public TCRs were found in many donors. For most subjects, TCR beta sequences were reported to predict HLA-A and HLA-B alleles with accuracy.

Vbeta (60) and Jbeta (13) primers were used in the PCR. Sequencing used immunoSEQ multiplex PCR; TCRdb keeps in-frame clones, though not all of them. Here the sample spans 220,000 or so clones, about 74% being singletons. This clone was counted only a few times. The antigen remains unidentified. Material for sequencing was PBMCs. This clonotype was obtained from a woman aged 25 to 39 in good health and CMV-seronegative.

The CDR3 here is CASSVGGELNTEAFF. The DNA for the CDR3 is TGTGCCAGCAGCGTAGGCGGGGAATTGAACACTGAAGCTTTCTTT. J is TRBJ1-1 and V is TRBV9; D is unclear. V lost 0 bases to trimming and J lost 0 bases, with 9 bases between them. The CDR3 runs 15 residues. Germline V CDR1 and CDR2: SGDLS, YYNGEE.